The text below deals with one T cell receptor (beta chain). Its antigen is not known. This specimen comes from a study of T cells in Graves' hyperthyroidism and ophthalmopathy. Study results and caveats: Researchers found most expanded thyroid clonotypes above 0.001 in blood as well.

Amplification targeted TCR beta CDR3 regions from RNA transcripts. In the first-round RT-PCR of the TCR CDR3, the HTBI primer set was used. TCRdb processed the multiplex PCR reads anew with MiXCR; each CDR3 protein has one entry. The sample comprises approximately 200,000 distinct CDR3 sequences, 15% to 20% of which are singletons, and about 45% rests with the top ten. Germline CDR1 SGDLS, CDR2 YYNGEE. The ends were cut back, 0 bases at V and 0 bases at J, with 13 bases in the middle. The CDR3 spans 16 residues. The definition of stable Graves' hyperthyroidism was no ophthalmopathy progression within 18 months. Clinical symptoms, serum thyroxine, TRAb, thyroid ultrasound and orbital computed tomography informed diagnoses.

This chain uses TRBV9 with TRBJ2-7, with D maybe TRBD1 (6 bases). The TCR originated in a man aged 35-49 years with Graves' hyperthyroidism. Sequencing used blood. The CDR3 DNA sequence: TGTGCCAGCAGCGTAGTGGGGGCCCAACCCTCCTACGAGCAGTACTTC. Its translation: CASSVVGAQPSYEQYF.